This record looks at one TCR beta chain sequence and its context. This PCR relied on a set of 60 Vbeta primers and 13 Jbeta primers. Sequenced by immunoSEQ multiplex PCR; TCRdb stores in-frame clones only, minus some. The table has about 190,000 clones, around 85% seen once. This sample stems from a study of cytomegalovirus exposure and HLA in healthy donors. From germline, CDR1 is ENHRY and CDR2 SYGVKD. Losses at the gene ends were 7 bases for V and 10 bases for J; bases not matched to a gene: 9. This CDR3 contains 13 residues. The sample taken for sequencing was PBMCs. This receptor was obtained from a man in his fifties in good health and CMV-seronegative. V gene TRBV10-3 combines with J gene TRBJ2-1; TRBD1 matches 8 bases. The CDR3 nucleotides are TGTGCCATCATGGCCGGGACAGGCGACGAGCAGTTCTTC. Its protein product is CAIMAGTGDEQFF.